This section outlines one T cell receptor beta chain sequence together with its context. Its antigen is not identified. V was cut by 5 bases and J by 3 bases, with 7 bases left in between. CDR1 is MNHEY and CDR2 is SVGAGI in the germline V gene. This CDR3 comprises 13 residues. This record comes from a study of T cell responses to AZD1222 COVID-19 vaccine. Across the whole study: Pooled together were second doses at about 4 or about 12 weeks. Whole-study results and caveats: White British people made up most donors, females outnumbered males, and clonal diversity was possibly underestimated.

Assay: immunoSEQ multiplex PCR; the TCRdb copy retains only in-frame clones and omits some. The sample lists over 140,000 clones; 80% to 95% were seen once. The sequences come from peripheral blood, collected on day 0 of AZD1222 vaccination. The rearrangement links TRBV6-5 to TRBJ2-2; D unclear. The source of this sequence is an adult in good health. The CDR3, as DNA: TGTGCCAGCAGTCTCGCGGACACCGGGGAGCTGTTTTTT. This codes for CASSLADTGELFF.